The 28 T cell receptor beta chains reported below all come from one sample, sequenced in a study of long-term antiretroviral therapy in people with HIV (dated 2022 in TCRdb). The immunoSEQ hsTCRB v3.0 assay was used at survey level resolution to sequence the TRB variable region. Not all clones reach the TCRdb copy of this immuneACCESS table, which keeps in-frame sequences only. Checked studies attribute under half of the gap to unresolved V genes and leave the rest unexplained. The sample profile shows about 22,000 clones; more than 75% of them were found once. The ten largest clones capture about 7% of the sample. Here the sequenced sample was unsorted PBMCs, taken 1.8 years before starting antiretroviral therapy. The receptors here all came from a woman under 40 with HIV.

The rearrangement uses TRBV5-1 and TRBJ2-5; D gene ambiguous. Between the trimmed V and J ends, which lost 2 bases and 1 base, there was a span of 9 bases. Per the germline V gene, CDR1 is SGHRS and CDR2 is YFSETQ. The CDR3 contains 14 residues. DNA of the CDR3: TGCGCCAGCAGCTTAAGACCAAGCCAAGAGACCCAGTACTTC. The encoded protein is CASSLRPSQETQYF.

This rearrangement joins TRBV19 to TRBJ2-7; 7 bases fit TRBD2. Germline V gene sequence: CDR1 LNHDA, CDR2 SQIVND (reference sequence). J gave up 2 bases and V 10 bases, and 11 bases lay outside the gene matches. CDR3 length: 14 amino acids. CDR3 in amino acids: CATSKAGDPYEQYF. DNA for the CDR3: TGTGCCACTTCAAAGGCGGGGGATCCCTACGAGCAGTACTTC.

This clone was recorded a few times. V usage is TRBV5-1 and J usage is TRBJ1-2; D is undetermined. Trimming took 0 bases from V and 6 from J, leaving 6 bases between them. This CDR3 has 12 amino acids. Germline assignment: CDR1 SGHRS and CDR2 YFSETQ. DNA of the CDR3: TGCGCCAGCAGCTTGGATACCCATGGCTACACCTTC. This encodes CASSLDTHGYTF.

The J gene is TRBJ1-2, the V gene TRBV14; D gene uncertain. The CDR3 contains 13 residues. Trimming pared 7 bases from V and 4 bases from J, leaving 13 bases between. CDR1 SGHDN and CDR2 FVKESK come from the germline V gene. CDR3 in amino acids: CASNPLGSYGYTF. Written as DNA, the CDR3 is TGTGCCAGCAACCCCCTAGGATCCTATGGCTACACCTTC.

This chain connects TRBV19 to TRBJ2-3; D unresolved. Germline CDR1 reads LNHDA; CDR2 reads SQIVND (reference sequence). V was pared by 7 bases and J by 2 bases, with 7 bases between. This CDR3 region has 12 residues. CDR3 nucleotide sequence: TGTGCCAGTAAACCAAACACAGATACGCAGTATTTT. Amino acid sequence: CASKPNTDTQYF.

The chain has TRBV9 and TRBJ2-2; D unresolved. The germline CDR1 and CDR2 sequences are SGDLS and YYNGEE. The CDR3 covers 13 residues. V was trimmed by 4 bases and J by 4 bases, leaving 8 bases between them. The CDR3 nucleotides are TGTGCCAGCAGCAAGCCTCCCACCGGGGAGCTGTTTTTT. The encoded protein is CASSKPPTGELFF. The whole variable domain, remainder taken from reference TRBV9 and TRBJ2-2, is DSGVTQTPKHLITATGQRVTLRCSPRSGDLSVYWYQQSLDQGLQFLIQYYNGEERAKGNILERFSAQQFPDLHSELNLSSLELGDSALYFCASSKPPTGELFFGEGSRLTVL.

This chain links TRBV5-1 with TRBJ1-3; D not resolved. The CDR3 is 14 residues long. The germline V gene encodes CDR1 SGHRS and CDR2 YFSETQ. V dropped 0 bases and J dropped 0 bases, with 4 bases sitting between them. CDR3 nucleotides: TGCGCCAGCAGCTTGGATGGCTCTGGAAACACCATATATTTT. Translation: CASSLDGSGNTIYF.

This rearrangement joins TRBV9 to TRBJ1-1; D might be TRBD1 (5 bases). Germline lookup yields CDR1 SGDLS and CDR2 YYNGEE. Trimming pared 3 bases from V and 6 bases from J, leaving 18 bases between. CDR3 length: 15 amino acids. CDR3 bases: TGTGCCAGCAGCGCCAGAGGCATCCGGGGCCCTGAAGCTTTCTTT. Its protein is CASSARGIRGPEAFF. Complete variable domain (other parts from reference TRBV9 and TRBJ1-1): DSGVTQTPKHLITATGQRVTLRCSPRSGDLSVYWYQQSLDQGLQFLIQYYNGEERAKGNILERFSAQQFPDLHSELNLSSLELGDSALYFCASSARGIRGPEAFFGQGTRLTVV.

V gene TRBV7-9 combines with J gene TRBJ1-1, with 7 bases that match TRBD1. Germline V gives CDR1 SEHNR, CDR2 FQNEAQ (reference sequence). The junction had 7 bases not matched to a gene; V was cut back by 7 bases and J by 5 bases. The CDR3 extends over 13 amino acids. As DNA, the CDR3 is TGTGCCAGCAACGCACAGGGGCGTACTGAAGCTTTCTTT. Its translation: CASNAQGRTEAFF.

The chain is built from TRBV29-1 and TRBJ1-4; 11 bases are shared with TRBD1. This CDR3 has 13 residues. J lost 5 bases, V lost 7 bases, and 3 bases had no gene match. The germline CDR1 and CDR2 sequences are SQVTM and ANQGSEA. This CDR3 reads CSAGDRGNEKLFF. DNA for the CDR3: TGCAGCGCCGGGGACAGGGGGAATGAAAAACTGTTTTTT.

This clone was seen only a few times. V is TRBV6-1 and J is TRBJ2-7; possible D gene TRBD2, 6 bases. Germline lookup yields CDR1 MNHNS and CDR2 SASEGT. Deletions cut 8 bases from V and 1 base from J, with 15 bases between. The CDR3 contains 14 residues. The CDR3 here is CASSAFAGSYEQYV. CDR3 in DNA: TGTGCCAGCTCAGCCTTTGCGGGGTCCTACGAGCAGTACGTC.

The chain is built from TRBV6-5 and TRBJ1-4; no firm D call. V gave up 6 bases and J gave up 0 bases, with 8 bases separating them. This CDR3 is 14 amino acids long. CDR1 and CDR2 from the germline V gene are MNHEY and SVGAGI. This CDR3 is CASRRGTTNEKLFF. The CDR3 nucleotides are TGTGCCAGCAGACGTGGCACAACTAATGAAAAACTGTTTTTT.

The V gene is TRBV7-3, the J gene TRBJ2-6; D is perhaps TRBD1 (5 bases). This CDR3 has 16 residues. The germline gives CDR1 SGHTA, CDR2 FQGTGA. The germline V and J ends were trimmed by 2 bases and 2 bases, with 10 bases remaining between them. Written as DNA, the CDR3 is TGTGCCAGCAGCTTATATCAGGGAACTGGGGCCAACGTCCTGACTTTC. This gives the protein CASSLYQGTGANVLTF.

This clone came up a few times. This chain joins TRBV7-8 and TRBJ1-6, with D possibly matching TRBD1 (5 bases). This CDR3 comprises 15 residues. Germline loops: CDR1 SGHVS, CDR2 FQNEAQ. V lost 5 bases, J lost 5 bases, and 13 bases lay in between. CDR3 nucleotide sequence: TGTGCCAGCAGCGTGCTGGGGGATGATAATTCACCCCTCCACTTT. As protein: CASSVLGDDNSPLHF. Based on the CDR3 plus reference TRBV7-8 and TRBJ1-6, the full variable domain is GAGVSQSPRYKVAKRGQDVALRCDPISGHVSLFWYQQALGQGPEFLTYFQNEAQLDKSGLPSDRFFAERPEGSVSTLKIQRTQQEDSAVYLCASSVLGDDNSPLHFGNGTRLTVT.

A remark on this clone: Relative to the germline gene, one junction end is altered; a read error may explain this. The J gene is TRBJ1-2, the V gene TRBV7-9, with 9 nucleotides matching TRBD1. CDR1 is SEHNR, CDR2 FQNEAQ, per germline (reference sequence). The length of the CDR3 is 14 residues. CDR3 coding DNA: TGTGCCAGCAGCCCGAGGGGACAGGGAGATCGACTCCACTTC. It specifies CASSPRGQGDRLHF.

The chain is built from TRBV5-1 and TRBJ2-2; D might be TRBD1 (6 bases). With 2 bases removed from V and 5 bases from J, the gap between germline ends came to 16 bases. The CDR3 is 16 residues long. From germline, CDR1 is SGHRS and CDR2 YFSETQ. The CDR3 DNA reads as TGCGCCAGCAGCTTCGGACTTCCTAGGGGGACCGGGGAGCTGTTTTTT. Its protein is CASSFGLPRGTGELFF. The whole variable domain, remainder taken from reference TRBV5-1 and TRBJ2-2, is KAGVTQTPRYLIKTRGQQVTLSCSPISGHRSVSWYQQTPGQGLQFLFEYFSETQRNKGNFPGRFSGRQFSNSRSEMNVSTLELGDSALYLCASSFGLPRGTGELFFGEGSRLTVL.

V and J are TRBV30 and TRBJ1-6, with a weak D call TRBD1 (6 bases). CDR3 length: 16 amino acids. Per germline, CDR1 GTSNPN and CDR2 SVGIG (reference sequence). Trimming pared 0 bases from V and 13 bases from J, leaving 22 bases between. The chain's CDR3 is CAWSVQGPDLGSPLHF. The CDR3 DNA reads as TGTGCCTGGAGTGTGCAGGGGCCGGATTTAGGAAGTCCCCTCCACTTT.

V usage is TRBV2 and J usage is TRBJ2-2; TRBD2 agrees at 15 bases. The CDR3 runs 16 residues. Unmatched junction bases numbered 8, after V lost 8 bases and J lost 7 bases. CDR1 and CDR2 (germline): SNHLY, FYNNEI. CDR3 nucleotides: TGTGCCAGCGGACTAGCGGGGGGGCCTTTTGGCGGGGAGCTGTTTTTT. Amino acids: CASGLAGGPFGGELFF.

This clone has more than one count but fewer than ten. This chain connects TRBV4-1 to TRBJ1-4; D possibly corresponds to TRBD1 (5 bases). V lost 2 bases to trimming and J lost 4 bases, with 8 bases between them. The CDR3 is made up of 14 amino acids. Germline lookup yields CDR1 MGHRA and CDR2 YSYEKL. The CDR3 coding sequence is TGCGCCAGCAGCCAACAGGGAAATAATGAAAAACTGTTTTTT. Protein sequence: CASSQQGNNEKLFF.

The chain couples TRBV2 to TRBJ1-1; D call uncertain. Trimming took 8 bases from V and 1 from J, leaving 11 bases between them. This CDR3 is built from 13 residues. Germline V lookup: CDR1 SNHLY, CDR2 FYNNEI. The CDR3 loop reads CASEAASNTEAFF. CDR3 DNA sequence: TGTGCCAGCGAGGCAGCTTCGAACACTGAAGCTTTCTTT.

The gene calls are TRBV5-1 and TRBJ2-3, with 9 bases that match TRBD2. V gave up 3 bases and J gave up 2 bases; unmatched junction bases: 7. The CDR3 contains 16 residues. From germline, CDR1 is SGHRS and CDR2 YFSETQ. The CDR3 region has the DNA TGCGCCAGCAGCTCGGATAGCGGGGGATACACAGATACGCAGTATTTT. It specifies CASSSDSGGYTDTQYF.

This chain uses TRBV27 with TRBJ2-3, with 9 nucleotides matching TRBD1. CDR1 and CDR2 (germline): MNHEY, SMNVEV (reference sequence). The V gene end was trimmed by 4 bases and the J gene end by 6 bases; junction bases not matched to a gene: 5. The CDR3 totals 14 residues. CDR3 DNA sequence: TGTGCCAGCAGTTCCGGGACAGGGTATGATACGCAGTATTTT. It specifies CASSSGTGYDTQYF.

The chain has TRBV28 and TRBJ1-2; a possible D gene is TRBD1 (6 bases). The length of the CDR3 is 14 residues. V shed 3 bases and J shed 6 bases, with 14 bases lying between them. CDR1 is MDHEN, CDR2 SYDVKM, per germline. The DNA for the CDR3 is TGTGCCAGCAGTTTGGGGGGGCCCAGGGATGGCTACACCTTC. Residues: CASSLGGPRDGYTF.

The rearrangement joins TRBV7-2 to TRBJ1-5; D unresolved. The germline V gene has CDR1 SGHTA and CDR2 FQGNSA. The CDR3 covers 13 residues. V lost 4 bases and J lost 6, with 10 bases in between. The CDR3 region has the DNA TGTGCCAGCAGCTCTACGACTCGTCAGCCCCAGCATTTT. This codes for CASSSTTRQPQHF.

The rearrangement links TRBV5-6 to TRBJ2-1; TRBD2 agrees at 8 bases. The CDR3 is made up of 15 amino acids. Trimming at V came to 9 bases and at J to 9 bases, leaving 17 bases not matched to a gene. CDR1 is SGHDT, CDR2 YYEEEE, per germline. Here the CDR3 reads CATTDSGEYQGEQFF. For the CDR3, the DNA is TGTGCCACCACGGATAGCGGGGAGTATCAGGGTGAGCAGTTCTTC.

V gene TRBV9 combines with J gene TRBJ1-3; D not resolved. The CDR3 covers 14 residues. V was pared by 0 bases and J by 0 bases, with 4 bases between. The germline V gene has CDR1 SGDLS and CDR2 YYNGEE. CDR3 bases: TGTGCCAGCAGCGTAGGGGTCTCTGGAAACACCATATATTTT. Its protein is CASSVGVSGNTIYF.

To note about this clone: A read error may produce the germline difference seen at one junction end. The V gene is TRBV5-8, the J gene TRBJ1-2; D uncertain. From germline, CDR1 is SGHTS and CDR2 YDEGEE. The CDR3 loop spans 12 amino acids. CDR3 sequence (DNA): TGTGCCAGCAGTTTGGTGCCCCATGGCTACACCTTC. It translates to CASSLVPHGYTF.

The V call is TRBV4-1, the J call TRBJ1-2; D possibly corresponds to TRBD1 (6 bases). The germline V and J ends were trimmed by 1 base and 4 bases, with 13 bases remaining between them. Germline values: CDR1 MGHRA, CDR2 YSYEKL. The CDR3 extends over 15 amino acids. The DNA of the CDR3 is TGCGCCAGCAGCCAAGGGCGGGACAACTTCTATGGCTACACCTTC. Residues: CASSQGRDNFYGYTF.